This T cell receptor beta chain was sequenced for a study of OX40 agonist ivuxolimab in advanced cancers. General study points: On average, CD8+ T cells showed a greater number of expanded clones than CD4+.

Sequenced by immunoSEQ multiplex PCR; TCRdb stores in-frame clones only, minus some. Of about 46,000 clones in the sample, 90% to 95% are singletons; the top ten hold approximately 5%. Of note for this clone: The antigen is undetermined.

With 1 base removed from V and 0 bases from J, the gap between germline ends came to 17 bases. The CDR3 covers 18 residues. Germline CDR1 reads LGHNA; CDR2 reads YSLEER. The V gene is TRBV4-3, the J gene TRBJ2-3, with D maybe TRBD2 (6 bases). Sequencing used CD4+ or CD8+ T cells sorted from blood, obtained in a trial of the OX40 agonist ivuxolimab. This sequence originates from an adult with an advanced solid tumor such as melanoma, head and neck, liver or kidney cancer. In DNA form, the CDR3 reads TGCGCCAGCAGCCAAGCCAAATGGGGGACTTCTAGCACAGATACGCAGTATTTT. This codes for CASSQAKWGTSSTDTQYF.